What follows are 14 T cell receptor beta chains derived from one specimen sequenced in a study of blood T cell repertoires in COVID-19 (dated by TCRdb to 2018 to 2020). Library preparation used the immunoSEQ multiplex PCR assay. The immuneACCESS repertoire file appears here via TCRdb, limited to in-frame rearrangements. These files lack a portion of the clones; in checked studies, under half of the deficit traces to unresolved V genes, and the cause of the others is not known. In this sample the table shows roughly 150,000 clones, 70% to 80% of which occur a single time. The ten largest clones represent 15% to 20% of the sample. Sequencing was performed on PBMCs or T cells enriched from blood (not recorded which). These receptors all come from a woman in her 70s in a cohort exposed to, infected with or recovered from COVID-19 (not recorded which).

The chain carries TRBV6-2 or TRBV6-3 and TRBJ1-5; the D is unclear. Germline assignment: CDR1 MNHEY and CDR2 SVGEGT. This CDR3 is 14 amino acids long. V was cut by 5 bases and J by 4 bases, with 12 bases left in between. The CDR3 nucleotides read TGTGCCAGCAGTAAGTCCGCTACGAATCAGCCCCAGCATTTT. This codes for CASSKSATNQPQHF.

The V gene is TRBV14, the J gene TRBJ2-1; no firm D call. CDR3 size: 13 residues. V was shortened by 5 bases and J by 9 bases, with 14 bases between the two germline ends. Germline V gene lookup returns CDR1 SGHDN and CDR2 FVKESK. CDR3 nucleotides: TGTGCCAGCAGCTCCCCCCGTTTCTCTGAGCAGTTCTTC. Its protein is CASSSPRFSEQFF.

The genes are TRBV7-2 and TRBJ2-5; D might be TRBD1 (5 bases). Trimming left V 4 bases short and J 7 bases short, with 13 bases between. CDR3 length: 13 residues. Germline V gene sequence: CDR1 SGHTA, CDR2 FQGNSA. This CDR3 reads CASSSRLQGTQYF. CDR3 DNA sequence: TGTGCCAGCAGCTCCAGACTGCAGGGGACCCAGTACTTC.

Here the CDR3 reads CASGGRTVTNEKLFF. The CDR3 bases are TGTGCCAGCGGAGGAAGGACAGTTACTAATGAAAAACTGTTTTTT. The J gene is TRBJ1-4, the V gene TRBV2; the D gene is possibly TRBD1 (6 bases). The CDR3 runs to 15 residues. CDR1 SNHLY and CDR2 FYNNEI come from the germline V gene. Between the trimmed V and J ends, which lost 8 bases and 2 bases, there was a span of 15 bases.

This chain links TRBV4-1 with TRBJ1-1, with 9 bases that match TRBD1. Germline CDR1 is MGHRA and CDR2 is YSYEKL. V dropped 5 bases and J dropped 7; count of bases not matched to a gene: 8. The CDR3 consists of 14 residues. The CDR3: CASSLRTGEGEAFF. In DNA form, the CDR3 reads TGCGCCAGCAGCTTACGGACAGGGGAGGGTGAAGCTTTCTTT.

This chain links TRBV18 with TRBJ2-4; the match to TRBD2 covers 12 bases. CDR3 length: 17 residues. The ends lost 3 bases at V and 0 bases at J; junction bases unmatched: 3. Germline assignment: CDR1 KGHSH and CDR2 LQKENI. This chain's CDR3 is CASSPPGLAGAKNIQYF. The CDR3 DNA reads as TGTGCCAGCTCACCCCCGGGACTAGCGGGAGCCAAAAACATTCAGTACTTC. Full variable domain (rest looked up from reference TRBV18 and TRBJ2-4): NAGVMQNPRHLVRRRGQEARLRCSPMKGHSHVYWYRQLPEEGLKFMVYLQKENIIDESGMPKERFSAEFPKEGPSILRIQQVVRGDSAAYFCASSPPGLAGAKNIQYFGAGTRLSVL.

The chain recombines TRBV27 with TRBJ2-2; a weak D match, TRBD1 (5 bases). Trimming took 2 bases from V and 1 from J, leaving 5 bases between them. CDR3 size: 14 residues. The germline gives CDR1 MNHEY, CDR2 SMNVEV (reference sequence). The CDR3 sequence: CASSLQGNTGELFF. CDR3 bases: TGTGCCAGCAGTTTACAGGGGAACACCGGGGAGCTGTTTTTT.

J is TRBJ2-7 and V is TRBV19, with 8 bases fitting TRBD2. V was pared by 5 bases and J by 0 bases, with 12 bases of the junction left unmatched. CDR1 LNHDA and CDR2 SQIVND come from the germline V gene (reference sequence). This CDR3 contains 17 residues. CDR3 amino acids: CASSPFAASGSSYEQYF. The CDR3 bases are TGTGCCAGTAGTCCTTTCGCGGCTAGCGGGTCCTCCTACGAGCAGTACTTC.

The chain carries TRBV20-1 and TRBJ2-7, with 7 positions matching TRBD1. Germline-derived CDR1 and CDR2 are DFQATT and SNEGSKA (reference sequence). Trimming took 6 bases from V and 3 from J; bases not matched to a gene: 2. This CDR3 is 11 amino acids long. The CDR3 DNA is TGCAGTGCCCCAGGGGGCTACGAGCAGTACTTC. Translating gives CSAPGGYEQYF.

The chain links TRBV2 to TRBJ2-3; the match to TRBD2 covers 7 bases. CDR3 length: 13 amino acids. Germline CDR1 is SNHLY and CDR2 is FYNNEI. After removal of 8 bases from V and 0 bases from J, the junction contained 2 bases not matched to a gene. As DNA, the CDR3 is TGTGCCAGCGCGGGAGAAAGCACAGATACGCAGTATTTT. Translating it yields CASAGESTDTQYF.

The chain employs TRBV28 and TRBJ2-1; TRBD1 agrees at 7 bases. From germline, CDR1 is MDHEN and CDR2 SYDVKM. The CDR3 has 15 residues. The J segment lost 2 bases and the V segment lost 2 bases, leaving 3 bases of the junction unmatched. The CDR3 spells CASSLNRGTYNEQFF. The CDR3 DNA reads TGTGCCAGCAGTTTAAACAGGGGAACCTACAATGAGCAGTTCTTC.

This clone has just one count. The V call is TRBV28, the J call TRBJ2-7; TRBD2 agrees at 14 bases. Germline-derived CDR1 and CDR2 are MDHEN and SYDVKM. V shed 8 bases, J shed 0 bases, and the junction held 12 bases outside the gene matches. This CDR3 has 18 residues. CDR3 in amino acids: CASQGTSGSGPYSYEQYF. In nucleotides, the CDR3 is TGTGCCAGCCAGGGGACTAGCGGGAGTGGGCCATACTCCTACGAGCAGTACTTC.

V is TRBV20-1 and J is TRBJ2-7, with no clear D. Germline-derived CDR1 and CDR2 are DFQATT and SNEGSKA (reference sequence). CDR3 size: 11 residues. The germline V and J ends were trimmed by 5 bases and 3 bases, with 8 bases remaining between them. CDR3 sequence: CSAPDYYEQYF. The CDR3 nucleotides are TGCAGTGCTCCAGATTACTACGAGCAGTACTTC.

The rearrangement joins TRBV7-2 to TRBJ2-5; 9 positions match TRBD2. This CDR3 region has 18 residues. Germline assignment: CDR1 SGHTA and CDR2 FQGNSA. Trimming at V came to 5 bases and at J to 4 bases, leaving 17 bases not matched to a gene. CDR3 DNA sequence: TGTGCCAGCAGCCCCCCCGATGAGGCGGGAGGGCCAGGAGAGACCCAGTACTTC. Translating gives CASSPPDEAGGPGETQYF.